A selection of T cell receptor beta chains follows, all from one sample in a study of T cell responses to AZD1222 COVID-19 vaccine. TCRdb's copy holds only in-frame clones and misses some; the assay was immunoSEQ multiplex PCR. The sample shows about 150,000 clones, about nine tenths of them seen only once. The starting material was peripheral blood, obtained on day 0 of AZD1222 vaccination. The receptors stem from an adult in good health. Both conserved end residues are part of each CDR3. A D gene is named only where the DNA matches it firmly. Size values are once, few and many counts, or a class for expanded clones, and some rows have none.

V gene	J gene	clone size	D gene	CDR3 protein	CDR3 DNA
TRBV27	TRBJ2-2	-	TRBD2	CASSWTPSGLAGGGTGELFF	TGTGCCAGCAGTTGGACACCATCAGGACTAGCGGGAGGAGGCACCGGGGAGCTGTTTTTT
TRBV19	TRBJ1-2	once	TRBD1	CASSTIQGEGYTF	TGTGCCAGTAGTACAATTCAGGGGGAAGGCTACACCTTC
TRBV28	TRBJ1-2	-	TRBD1	CASRRDRDGGYTF	TGTGCCAGCAGGCGGGACAGGGACGGGGGCTACACCTTC
TRBV7-9	TRBJ2-7	-	-	CASSLSGLEQYF	TGTGCCAGCAGCTTATCAGGGCTCGAGCAGTACTTC
TRBV9	TRBJ2-2	few	-	CASSVDFRGELFF	TGTGCCAGCAGCGTAGATTTTCGCGGGGAGCTGTTTTTT
TRBV3-1/TRBV3-2	TRBJ2-7	-	TRBD1	CASSPGQGKYF	TGTGCCAGCAGCCCCGGACAGGGAAAGTACTTC
TRBV7-2	TRBJ2-7	-	-	CASSSSDEQYF	TGTGCCAGCAGCTCCTCCGACGAGCAGTACTTC
TRBV11-1	TRBJ2-3	-	TRBD1	CASSPRTGDTDTQYF	TGTGCCAGCAGCCCCAGGACAGGGGATACAGATACGCAGTATTTT
TRBV5-4	TRBJ1-1	-	-	CASSFLSNTEAFF	TGTGCCAGCAGCTTTCTCTCGAACACTGAAGCTTTCTTT
TRBV20-1	TRBJ2-3	-	-	CSGGLTDTQYF	TGCAGTGGAGGCCTCACAGATACGCAGTATTTT
TRBV19	TRBJ1-4	-	-	CASRRQEEEKLFF	TGTGCCAGTAGACGACAGGAGGAGGAAAAACTGTTTTTT
TRBV9	TRBJ1-3	-	TRBD1	CASSVTLATYRDSGNTIYF	TGTGCCAGCAGCGTAACCCTGGCTACATACCGGGACAGTGGAAACACCATATATTTT
TRBV24-1	TRBJ2-2	-	-	CATGTENTGELFF	TGTGCCACCGGGACTGAGAACACCGGGGAGCTGTTTTTT
TRBV18	TRBJ2-1	-	-	CASSPPLRNEQFF	TGTGCCAGCTCACCACCGTTAAGGAATGAGCAGTTCTTC
TRBV24-1	TRBJ2-2	-	-	CATSEQGADGELFF	TGTGCCACCAGTGAGCAAGGGGCGGACGGGGAGCTGTTTTTT
TRBV7-8	TRBJ2-3	-	-	CASSSDGTDTQYF	TGTGCCAGCAGCTCCGATGGGACAGATACGCAGTATTTT
TRBV28	TRBJ1-1	-	-	CASSLLDTEAFF	TGTGCCAGCAGTTTATTAGACACTGAAGCTTTCTTT
TRBV3-1/TRBV3-2	TRBJ2-1	-	TRBD2	CASSQAPTGGSYNEQFF	TGTGCCAGCAGCCAAGCCCCTACGGGAGGTTCCTACAATGAGCAGTTCTTC
TRBV5-6	TRBJ2-7	-	TRBD2	CASRRGLAGVISSYEQYF	TGTGCCAGCAGGCGGGGGCTAGCGGGAGTAATTAGCTCCTACGAGCAGTACTTC
TRBV5-1	TRBJ2-5	-	-	CASSFLTGWQETQYF	TGCGCCAGCAGCTTCTTGACAGGATGGCAAGAGACCCAGTACTTC
TRBV5-4	TRBJ2-3	-	-	CASSLEGGLGDTQYF	TGTGCCAGCAGCTTGGAAGGGGGTTTAGGAGATACGCAGTATTTT
TRBV27	TRBJ1-2	-	-	CASSLKPVGNYGYTF	TGTGCCAGCAGTTTAAAGCCAGTGGGTAACTATGGCTACACCTTC
TRBV10-2	TRBJ1-6	-	-	CASSESAVSSYNSPLHF	TGCGCCAGCAGTGAGTCGGCGGTGAGCTCCTATAATTCACCCCTCCACTTT
TRBV24-1	TRBJ1-5	-	-	CATSGGGVQPQHF	TGTGCCACCAGTGGAGGGGGGGTCCAGCCCCAGCATTTT
TRBV7-2	TRBJ2-1	-	TRBD1	CASSLTGLNEQFF	TGTGCCAGCAGCTTGACAGGGTTGAATGAGCAGTTCTTC
TRBV5-4	TRBJ2-3	-	TRBD2	CASSSNGLAGGTDTQYF	TGTGCCAGCAGCTCTAACGGACTAGCGGGAGGCACAGATACGCAGTATTTT
TRBV19	TRBJ2-5	-	-	CASQNGTPGQETQYF	TGTGCCAGTCAAAACGGGACTCCGGGCCAAGAGACCCAGTACTTC
TRBV5-1	TRBJ2-5	-	TRBD2	CASSFPLAGVQLETQYF	TGCGCCAGCAGCTTCCCACTAGCGGGAGTTCAGCTAGAGACCCAGTACTTC
TRBV14	TRBJ1-3	-	-	CASSQERGDTIYF	TGTGCCAGCAGCCAAGAAAGGGGGGACACCATATATTTT
TRBV28	TRBJ1-6	-	TRBD1	CASIPPGQTNSPLHF	TGTGCCAGCATTCCCCCGGGACAGACTAATTCACCCCTCCACTTT
TRBV12-5	TRBJ2-7	-	-	CASAIDQSYEQYF	TGTGCTAGTGCCATTGACCAATCCTACGAGCAGTACTTC
TRBV14	TRBJ2-1	-	TRBD2	CASSQGTSGGQFF	TGTGCCAGCAGCCAAGGGACTAGCGGTGGGCAGTTCTTC
TRBV2	TRBJ1-5	once	-	CASSAMQGNQPQHF	TGTGCCAGCAGCGCAATGCAGGGTAATCAGCCCCAGCATTTT
TRBV28	TRBJ2-1	-	TRBD1	CASSLGQTISNEQFF	TGTGCCAGCAGCTTGGGACAGACGATAAGCAATGAGCAGTTCTTC
TRBV7-9	TRBJ2-7	-	-	CASSPEGGEQYF	TGTGCCAGCAGCCCAGAGGGAGGCGAGCAGTACTTC
TRBV30	TRBJ2-5	-	-	CAWSTPRVFQETQYF	TGTGCCTGGAGTACCCCCAGGGTCTTCCAAGAGACCCAGTACTTC
TRBV27	TRBJ2-1	once	-	CASSLGSRGYNEQFF	TGTGCCAGCAGTTTAGGGTCAAGGGGGTACAATGAGCAGTTCTTC
TRBV3-1/TRBV3-2	TRBJ2-7	-	TRBD2	CASSQGASGILEQYF	TGTGCCAGCAGCCAAGGGGCTAGCGGGATCTTGGAGCAGTACTTC
TRBV15	TRBJ1-3	-	-	CATSREAGSGNTIYF	TGTGCCACCAGCAGAGAGGCTGGCTCTGGAAACACCATATATTTT
TRBV28	TRBJ1-1	once	TRBD1	CASSGTRDRVAEAFF	TGTGCCAGCAGTGGAACTCGGGACAGGGTCGCTGAAGCTTTCTTT
TRBV7-9	TRBJ2-3	-	TRBD2	CASQTSATDTQYF	TGTGCCAGCCAGACTAGCGCAACAGATACGCAGTATTTT
TRBV5-8	TRBJ2-1	-	TRBD2	CASSLEGAGGPYNEQFF	TGTGCCAGCAGCTTGGAGGGGGCGGGAGGGCCGTACAATGAGCAGTTCTTC
TRBV19	TRBJ1-5	-	-	CASSTTTGSEQPQHF	TGTGCCAGTAGTACGACCACAGGGTCAGAGCAGCCCCAGCATTTT
TRBV28	TRBJ2-1	once	TRBD2	CASSLLGRDNNEQFF	TGTGCCAGCAGTTTATTAGGGAGGGATAACAATGAGCAGTTCTTC
TRBV28	TRBJ1-1	once	-	CASSFSGLNTEAFF	TGTGCCAGCAGTTTTTCAGGGTTGAACACTGAAGCTTTCTTT
TRBV7-2	TRBJ2-5	once	-	CASSSRGGETQYF	TGTGCCAGCAGCTCCAGGGGCGGAGAGACCCAGTACTTC
TRBV4-1	TRBJ2-5	-	TRBD1	CASSQVGQGVWETQYF	TGCGCCAGCAGCCAGGTTGGACAGGGAGTTTGGGAGACCCAGTACTTC
TRBV21-1	TRBJ1-1	-	-	CASSRQYRNRMNTEAFF	TGTGCCAGCAGCAGGCAGTACAGGAACAGGATGAACACTGAAGCTTTCTTT
TRBV27	TRBJ2-7	-	TRBD2	CASSYKTSGRSFEQYF	TGTGCCAGCAGTTACAAGACTAGCGGGAGGTCCTTCGAGCAGTACTTC
TRBV11-2	TRBJ2-1	-	TRBD2	CASSGTSGLAEQFF	TGTGCCAGCAGCGGGACTAGCGGGCTCGCGGAGCAGTTCTTC
TRBV7-9	TRBJ1-5	-	-	CASSLMGVPQPQHF	TGTGCCAGCAGCCTTATGGGAGTCCCCCAACCCCAGCATTTT
TRBV5-4	TRBJ2-3	-	TRBD1	CASSRSTGAGTDTQYF	TGTGCCAGCAGCAGATCGACAGGGGCAGGGACAGATACGCAGTATTTT
TRBV28	TRBJ1-2	-	-	CASSGLGKNYGYTF	TGTGCCAGCAGTGGACTTGGGAAGAACTATGGCTACACCTTC
TRBV6-6	TRBJ2-2	-	TRBD2	CASSYGLAAGTGELFF	TGTGCCAGCAGTTATGGACTAGCGGCGGGGACCGGGGAGCTGTTTTTT
TRBV7-2	TRBJ1-4	-	-	CASSLRGNEKLFF	TGTGCCAGCAGCTTAAGGGGGAATGAAAAACTGTTTTTT
TRBV5-4	TRBJ2-1	-	-	CASSQALSYNEQFF	TGTGCCAGCAGCCAGGCTCTCTCCTACAATGAGCAGTTCTTC
TRBV5-6	TRBJ1-4	-	TRBD1	CASSTYRGTDEKLFF	TGTGCCAGCAGCACCTACAGGGGAACAGATGAAAAACTGTTTTTT